This T cell receptor beta chain was found in a study of metastatic and nonmetastatic thyroid tumors. For the study at large: Repertoire comparisons spanned blood and tumor or nodule tissue from malignant and benign thyroid patients. Notes on the study in general: TCR beta diversity was reportedly significantly higher in malignant thyroid tumors than benign nodules, in blood and tumor.

Germline loops: CDR1 MDHEN, CDR2 SYDVKM. The V gene lost 2 bases and the J gene lost 3 bases, with 8 bases spanning the gap. CDR3 length: 13 amino acids. Original methodology: It was from CDR3 differences across clinicopathological groups that a distant-metastasis classifier for papillary thyroid cancer was built. MiXCR reprocessed the PCR reads for TCRdb. TCRdb, not the original authors, processed these V and J calls. The repertoire holds about 7,600 clones, with around 27% as singletons. This clone has more than one count but fewer than ten. What it recognizes is unknown. No patient received treatment before thyroid surgery.

Sequencing was carried out using adjacent normal tissue. This TCR was sampled from a female donor with papillary thyroid cancer or a benign thyroid nodule (not recorded which). Some clones in this sample may be carry-over from other donors' samples. The chain uses TRBV28 and TRBJ2-7; the D is unclear. CDR3: CASSLGSHYEQYF. Written as DNA, the CDR3 is TGTGCCAGCAGTTTAGGGTCCCACTACGAGCAGTACTTC.